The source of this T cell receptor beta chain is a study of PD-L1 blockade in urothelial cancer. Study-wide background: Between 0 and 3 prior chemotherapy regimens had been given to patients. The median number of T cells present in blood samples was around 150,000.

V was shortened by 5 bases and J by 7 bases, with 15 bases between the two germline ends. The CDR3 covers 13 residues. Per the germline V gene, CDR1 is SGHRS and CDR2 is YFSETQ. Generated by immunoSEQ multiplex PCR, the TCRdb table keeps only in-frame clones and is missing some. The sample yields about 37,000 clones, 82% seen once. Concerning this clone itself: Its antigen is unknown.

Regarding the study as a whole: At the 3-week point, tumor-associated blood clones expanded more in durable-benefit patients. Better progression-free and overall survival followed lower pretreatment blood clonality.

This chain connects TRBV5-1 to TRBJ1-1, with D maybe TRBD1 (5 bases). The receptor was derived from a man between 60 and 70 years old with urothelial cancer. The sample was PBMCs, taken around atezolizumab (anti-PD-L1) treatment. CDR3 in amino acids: CASSKGQGDEAFF. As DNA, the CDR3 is TGCGCCAGCAGTAAGGGGCAAGGGGATGAAGCTTTCTTT.